This T cell receptor (beta chain) was sequenced for a study of CD8+CD57+ T cells in acquired aplastic anemia. Looking at the study overall: The sorted CD4+ and CD8+ cells yielded an average approximately 3.3 ug of DNA.

Sequencing was done on patients that had shown CD8+CD57+ cell expansion by flow cytometry. Severe acquired aplastic anemia affected all patients. This CDR3 has 14 residues. Germline lookup yields CDR1 SGHAT and CDR2 FQNNGV. The ends were cut back, 5 bases at V and 10 bases at J, with 15 bases in the middle. The template used for profiling TCR beta VDJ and CDR3 was genomic DNA. One entry per CDR3 protein results from TCRdb running MiXCR on the reads. The sample shows 160,000 or so distinct CDR3 sequences, more than 45% of them seen only once. Notes on the study in general: Between patients and controls, 25 to 35 CD8+ CDR3 sequences were found in common. For CD8+ Simpson's diversity, patients and controls showed no significant difference.

This clonotype was counted at least ten times. Its target is not known. The TCR was taken from a human donor with aplastic anemia. Sequenced input: sorted CD4+, CD8+, or CD8+CD57+ T cells (not recorded which) from PBMCs. The chain links TRBV11-2 to TRBJ1-6; perhaps TRBD1 as D (6 bases). CDR3 DNA sequence: TGTGCCAGCAGCAAAACAGGGAATGGCTCACCCCTCCACTTT. Translating it yields CASSKTGNGSPLHF. Complete variable domain (other parts from reference TRBV11-2 and TRBJ1-6): EAGVAQSPRYKIIEKRQSVAFWCNPISGHATLYWYQQILGQGPKLLIQFQNNGVVDDSQLPKDRFSAERLKGVDSTLKIQPAKLEDSAVYLCASSKTGNGSPLHFGNGTRLTVT.